These 12 T cell receptor beta chains share one sample of origin, sequenced in a study of CD8+ T cells in alopecia areata. In each case, RNA was isolated and then reverse transcribed into cDNA as the sequencing template. Here immunoSEQ multiplex PCR was the method, and the copy in TCRdb shows in-frame clones only, minus some. The table records 90,000 to 130,000 clones, around 59% of them present only once. The sequenced sample consisted of CD8+ T cells sorted from blood. These TCRs come from a human donor in good health.

V usage is TRBV29-1 and J usage is TRBJ1-2; 8 bases align to TRBD1. V lost 7 bases to trimming and J lost 4 bases; unmatched junction nucleotides: 11. The CDR3 has 14 amino acids. Germline CDR1 and CDR2: SQVTM and ANQGSEA. CDR3 nucleotides: TGCAGCGCCAGAACAGGGGGAGTCCTCTATGGCTACACCTTC. It codes for CSARTGGVLYGYTF.

The chain couples TRBV6-1 to TRBJ1-5; perhaps TRBD1 as D (6 bases). This CDR3 has 16 residues. Germline loops: CDR1 MNHNS, CDR2 SASEGT. Between the trimmed V and J ends, which lost 2 bases and 9 bases, there was a span of 20 bases. The CDR3 region has the DNA TGTGCCAGCAGTGAACGGGAGGAAAGGGGGGGTTTGCCCCAGCATTTT. The encoded protein is CASSEREERGGLPQHF.

Only a few counts were recorded for this clone. CDR3 nucleotides: TGTGCCAGCAGCCGGACGACTAACTATGGCTACACCTTC. Amino acid sequence: CASSRTTNYGYTF. V usage is TRBV14 and J usage is TRBJ1-2; D gene ambiguous. With 4 bases removed from V and 0 bases from J, the gap between germline ends came to 6 bases. The CDR3 contains 13 residues. From germline, CDR1 is SGHDN and CDR2 FVKESK.

The rearrangement uses TRBV4-3 and TRBJ2-7; 10 nucleotides align to TRBD2. V gave up 1 base and J gave up 6 bases; unmatched junction bases: 12. The length of the CDR3 is 17 residues. Germline V CDR1 and CDR2: LGHNA, YSLEER. The CDR3 bases are TGCGCCAGCAGCCAAGGGCGGGGAGCGGGGGGGCTGCGCGAGCAGTACTTC. This translates into CASSQGRGAGGLREQYF.

This clone was picked up a small number of times. CDR3 amino acids: CASSLNSYNEQFF. CDR3 nucleotides: TGTGCCAGCAGCTTAAACAGCTACAATGAGCAGTTCTTC. V and J are TRBV5-6 and TRBJ2-1; D is unresolved. This CDR3 has 13 residues. CDR1 and CDR2 from the germline V gene are SGHDT and YYEEEE. V was cut by 2 bases and J by 3 bases, with 6 bases left in between.

The chain uses TRBV6-1 and TRBJ2-3; TRBD1 is a possible D gene (6 bases). Trimming cost V 5 bases and J 4 bases, with 16 bases left between them. Germline V gives CDR1 MNHNS, CDR2 SASEGT. CDR3 size: 15 residues. The CDR3 sequence is CASSPQGRASDTQYF. CDR3 nucleotide sequence: TGTGCCAGCAGTCCACAGGGAAGGGCGTCAGATACGCAGTATTTT.

The chain carries TRBV10-3 and TRBJ2-7; D possibly corresponds to TRBD1 (6 bases). This CDR3 is 13 amino acids long. The ends were cut back, 10 bases at V and 2 bases at J, with 15 bases in the middle. CDR1 ENHRY and CDR2 SYGVKD come from the germline V gene. The CDR3 region has the DNA TGTGCCAAGAAACGGGACACTACCTACGAGCAGTACTTC. It yields the protein CAKKRDTTYEQYF.

The chain couples TRBV13 to TRBJ1-4; TRBD1 aligns across 12 bases. This CDR3 is built from 15 residues. With V trimmed by 3 bases and J by 8 bases, 4 bases remained unmatched. The germline V gene has CDR1 PRHDT and CDR2 FYEKMQ (reference sequence). The CDR3 DNA is TGTGCCAGCAGCTTTACCGGGACAGGGGGCGAAAAACTGTTTTTT. Its protein product is CASSFTGTGGEKLFF.

This clone turned up a few times. This chain connects TRBV5-1 to TRBJ2-7, with 11 nucleotides matching TRBD1. With 0 bases clipped from V and 2 bases from J, the junction kept 1 base outside the gene matches. CDR3 length equals 15 residues. The germline V gene has CDR1 SGHRS and CDR2 YFSETQ. CDR3 DNA sequence: TGCGCCAGCAGCTTGGCGGACAGGGGGCCCTACGAGCAGTACTTC. It encodes CASSLADRGPYEQYF.

The chain carries TRBV9 and TRBJ2-5; maybe TRBD1 (5 bases). Germline V CDR1 and CDR2: SGDLS, YYNGEE. The CDR3 loop spans 14 amino acids. V lost 2 bases and J 5 bases, leaving 13 bases between the germline ends. CDR3 DNA sequence: TGTGCCAGCAGCGTTCAGGGTTGGTGGGAGACCCAGTACTTC. Translation gives CASSVQGWWETQYF.

This clone was recorded once. DNA of the CDR3: TGCGCCAGCAGCCAGAACCCGGGGGGGACCTACGAGCAGTACTTC. It encodes CASSQNPGGTYEQYF. J is TRBJ2-7 and V is TRBV4-3; TRBD2 matches 8 bases. Germline-derived CDR1 and CDR2 are LGHNA and YSLEER. The CDR3 covers 15 residues. Trimming at V came to 3 bases and at J to 2 bases, leaving 6 bases not matched to a gene.

With respect to this clone: Different DNA sequences within this sample yield the same CDR3. The chain has TRBV13 and TRBJ1-5; D is undetermined. The CDR3 is 12 amino acids. Trimming cost V 0 bases and J 7 bases, with 4 bases left between them. CDR1 and CDR2 (germline): PRHDT, FYEKMQ (reference sequence). In nucleotides, the CDR3 is TGTGCCAGCAGCTTAGGCCGGCAGCCCCAGCATTTT. Its protein product is CASSLGRQPQHF.